Listed below are T cell receptor beta chains from one sample, sequenced in a study of metastatic and nonmetastatic thyroid tumors. MiXCR reprocessed the PCR reads for TCRdb. The repertoire includes fewer than 40,000 clones, around 30% of them detected once, and approximately 30% sits in the top ten. The sample was blood. These receptors were collected from a female donor with papillary thyroid cancer or a benign thyroid nodule (not recorded which). Some clones in this sample may be carry-over from other donors' samples. Both conserved end residues are part of each CDR3.

J gene: TRBJ2-7; V gene: TRBV5-1; CDR3 protein: CASSLEGGNYEQYF
J gene: TRBJ1-1; V gene: TRBV30; CDR3 protein: CAWSVLTNTEAFF
J gene: TRBJ2-7; V gene: TRBV20-1; CDR3 protein: CSARAIGDLSYEQYF
J gene: TRBJ2-3; V gene: TRBV11-2; CDR3 protein: CASSRSPTDTQYF
J gene: TRBJ2-7; V gene: TRBV20-1; CDR3 protein: CSARWGGADSYEQYF
J gene: TRBJ2-3; V gene: TRBV4-2; CDR3 protein: CASSQDLAGESTDTQYF
J gene: TRBJ1-2; V gene: TRBV19; CDR3 protein: CASSIQSDYGYTF
J gene: TRBJ1-1; V gene: TRBV5-1; CDR3 protein: CASSWGDRKTEAFF
J gene: TRBJ1-1; V gene: TRBV7-9; CDR3 protein: CASSFPTGVRAEAFF
J gene: TRBJ2-5; V gene: TRBV11-1; CDR3 protein: CASNSAGGPQETQYF
J gene: TRBJ2-7; V gene: TRBV5-4; CDR3 protein: CASSFGLSSVSGGHEQYF
J gene: TRBJ2-3; V gene: TRBV6-4; CDR3 protein: CASSVGTGSTDTQYF
J gene: TRBJ1-5; V gene: TRBV24-1; CDR3 protein: CATSASTGVQPQHF
J gene: TRBJ1-1; V gene: TRBV12-5; CDR3 protein: CASGWNRVAEAFF
J gene: TRBJ1-4; V gene: TRBV12-3/TRBV12-4; CDR3 protein: CASSLGTGSREKLFF
J gene: TRBJ2-2; V gene: TRBV24-1; CDR3 protein: CATSGPGRLGGELFF
J gene: TRBJ2-7; V gene: TRBV5-1; CDR3 protein: CASSREESTYEQYF
J gene: TRBJ2-7; V gene: TRBV9; CDR3 protein: CASIVEIGSVMGEQYF
J gene: TRBJ1-5; V gene: TRBV4-1; CDR3 protein: CASSQGPLEQPQHF
J gene: TRBJ1-4; V gene: TRBV9; CDR3 protein: CASSTQGGNDNEKLFF
J gene: TRBJ1-5; V gene: TRBV2; CDR3 protein: CASTETGVPNQPQHF
J gene: TRBJ1-1; V gene: TRBV29-1; CDR3 protein: CSVVGAELNTEAFF
J gene: TRBJ2-1; V gene: TRBV6-2/TRBV6-3; CDR3 protein: CASNTGGESNEQFF
J gene: TRBJ1-1; V gene: TRBV3-1; CDR3 protein: CASSPQGWTEAFF
J gene: TRBJ1-2; V gene: TRBV27; CDR3 protein: CASFPSSGVDGGYTF
J gene: TRBJ2-1; V gene: TRBV7-3; CDR3 protein: CASSSYTGTGLFF
J gene: TRBJ2-7; V gene: TRBV3-1; CDR3 protein: CASSDSGLPLDEQYF
J gene: TRBJ2-3; V gene: TRBV5-1; CDR3 protein: CASRAGGPDTQYF
J gene: TRBJ2-1; V gene: TRBV5-6; CDR3 protein: CASRLCASETSYNEQFF
J gene: TRBJ1-4; V gene: TRBV5-1; CDR3 protein: CASSPGTGAEKLFF
J gene: TRBJ1-2; V gene: TRBV2; CDR3 protein: CASRPTGYGYTF
J gene: TRBJ2-6; V gene: TRBV6-1; CDR3 protein: CASVDSYNSGANVLTF
J gene: TRBJ2-5; V gene: TRBV12-3/TRBV12-4; CDR3 protein: CASSLGSGRVQETQYF
J gene: TRBJ1-1; V gene: TRBV11-2; CDR3 protein: CASSSRQRASQSTEAFF
J gene: TRBJ1-4; V gene: TRBV28; CDR3 protein: CASSSGGEGAWREKLFF
J gene: TRBJ2-2; V gene: TRBV11-2; CDR3 protein: CASSSSNTGELFF
J gene: TRBJ2-7; V gene: TRBV12-3/TRBV12-4; CDR3 protein: CASRLALTYEQYF